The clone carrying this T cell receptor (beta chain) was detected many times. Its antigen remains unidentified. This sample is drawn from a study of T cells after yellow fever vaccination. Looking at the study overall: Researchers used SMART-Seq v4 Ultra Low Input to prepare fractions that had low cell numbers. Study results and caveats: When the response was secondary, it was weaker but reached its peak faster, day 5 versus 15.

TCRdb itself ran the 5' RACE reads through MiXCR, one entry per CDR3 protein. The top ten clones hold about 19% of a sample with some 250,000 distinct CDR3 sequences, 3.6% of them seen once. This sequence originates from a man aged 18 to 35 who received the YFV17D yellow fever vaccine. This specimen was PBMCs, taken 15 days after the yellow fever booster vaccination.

CDR3 in DNA: TGCGCCAGCAGCACCGAAACGAACACTGAAGCTTTCTTT. This gives the protein CASSTETNTEAFF. The J gene is TRBJ1-1, the V gene TRBV5-1; D is unresolved. Germline V gene data show CDR1 as SGHRS and CDR2 as YFSETQ. V lost 4 bases and J lost 1, with 8 bases in between. The CDR3 contains 13 residues.